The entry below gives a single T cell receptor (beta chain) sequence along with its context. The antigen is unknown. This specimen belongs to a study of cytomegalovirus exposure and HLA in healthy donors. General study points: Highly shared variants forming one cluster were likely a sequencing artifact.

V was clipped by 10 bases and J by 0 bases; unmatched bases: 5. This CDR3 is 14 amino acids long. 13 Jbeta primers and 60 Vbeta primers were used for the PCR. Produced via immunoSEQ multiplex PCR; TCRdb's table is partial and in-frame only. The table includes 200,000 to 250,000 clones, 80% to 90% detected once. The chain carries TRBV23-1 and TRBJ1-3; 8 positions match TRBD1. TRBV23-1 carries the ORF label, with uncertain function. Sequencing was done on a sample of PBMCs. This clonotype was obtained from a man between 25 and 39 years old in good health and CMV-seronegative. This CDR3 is CAILRGLSGNTIYF. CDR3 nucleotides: TGCGCCATCCTCAGGGGGCTCTCTGGAAACACCATATATTTT.